Listed here are 26 T cell receptor beta chains from one sample, sequenced in a study of shared clonotypes between healthy human individuals. Sequenced by immunoSEQ multiplex PCR; TCRdb stores in-frame clones only, minus some. The sample shows roughly 2.2 million clones, approximately 93% of them seen only once. Input material: naive CD4+ T cells from PBMCs. Subset given: CD45RA+ positively selected. Receptors were obtained from a man younger than 30 in good health. Some clones in this sample may be carry-over from other donors' samples.

V is TRBV7-3 and J is TRBJ2-3, with unresolved D. V gave up 4 bases and J gave up 2 bases, with 4 bases separating them. Germline V gene lookup returns CDR1 SGHTA and CDR2 FQGTGA. The CDR3 consists of 12 residues. The chain's CDR3 is CASSSTTDTQYF. DNA for the CDR3: TGTGCCAGCAGCTCTACCACAGATACGCAGTATTTT.

This chain uses TRBV25-1 with TRBJ1-2, with 8 bases that match TRBD1. This CDR3 has 15 residues. The junction had 8 bases not matched to a gene; V was cut back by 6 bases and J by 2 bases. The germline V gene has CDR1 MGHDK and CDR2 SYGVNS. The CDR3: CASSPDRQGNYGYTF. As DNA, the CDR3 is TGTGCCAGCAGCCCTGACCGACAGGGGAACTATGGCTACACCTTC.

The V gene is TRBV5-8, the J gene TRBJ2-5; the match to TRBD2 covers 9 bases. J lost 5 bases, V lost 0 bases, and 8 bases had no gene match. The CDR3 has 16 residues. Germline values: CDR1 SGHTS, CDR2 YDEGEE. CDR3 nucleotides: TGTGCCAGCAGCTTGGGTGTGCGGGAGGGCCTGGAGACCCAGTACTTC. Translated: CASSLGVREGLETQYF.

This chain connects TRBV2 to TRBJ1-3, with no clear D. Trimming pared 6 bases from V and 4 bases from J, leaving 10 bases between. Germline V gene sequence: CDR1 SNHLY, CDR2 FYNNEI. The CDR3 contains 13 residues. DNA of the CDR3: TGTGCCAGCAGGGTGGAGGCGGGAAACACCATATATTTT. Encoded protein: CASRVEAGNTIYF.

As for this clone: In the same sample, other DNA sequences code for this CDR3. The rearrangement links TRBV30 to TRBJ2-2; no clear D. V was cut by 2 bases and J by 2 bases, with 6 bases left in between. CDR1 is GTSNPN, CDR2 SVGIG, per germline (reference sequence). This CDR3 has 13 amino acids. CDR3 coding DNA: TGTGCCTGGAGTAGACTCAACACCGGGGAGCTGTTTTTT. This sequence encodes CAWSRLNTGELFF.

J is TRBJ2-3 and V is TRBV27, with D uncertain. The V end lost 10 bases, the J end lost 2 bases, and 13 bases lay between the germline ends. This CDR3 has 13 amino acids. Germline V gene lookup returns CDR1 MNHEY and CDR2 SMNVEV (reference sequence). Here the CDR3 DNA reads TGTGCCACCGCGATCCTTTACACAGATACGCAGTATTTT. It yields the protein CATAILYTDTQYF.

Turning to this clone: The same CDR3 also results from other DNA sequences found in this sample. This sequence joins TRBV7-2 and TRBJ2-1, with TRBD2 matching over 7 bases. J lost 4 bases, V lost 1 base, and 7 bases had no gene match. Germline V lookup: CDR1 SGHTA, CDR2 FQGNSA. The CDR3 loop spans 16 amino acids. The CDR3 spells CASSLGLAVTYNEQFF. CDR3 coding DNA: TGTGCCAGCAGCTTAGGCCTAGCGGTAACGTACAATGAGCAGTTCTTC.

The V gene is TRBV14, the J gene TRBJ2-5; tentatively, D is TRBD2 (5 bases). Trimming pared 1 base from V and 5 bases from J, leaving 14 bases between. Germline assignment: CDR1 SGHDN and CDR2 FVKESK. The CDR3 has 15 residues. CDR3: CASSQVRGLGETQYF. DNA for the CDR3: TGTGCCAGCAGCCAAGTTCGAGGGCTTGGTGAGACCCAGTACTTC.

This clone appeared a few times. A read error may account for a junction end that differs from germline. The rearrangement joins TRBV2 to TRBJ1-5; D is uncertain. CDR3 length: 15 amino acids. The germline gives CDR1 SNHLY, CDR2 FYNNEI. The CDR3 loop is CASREDGDSNQPQHF. The CDR3 DNA reads as TGTGCCAGCAGGGAAGACGGAGATAGCAATCAGCCCCAGCATTTT.

This chain connects TRBV14 to TRBJ2-1, with 8 bases that match TRBD2. The ends lost 3 bases at V and 4 bases at J; junction bases unmatched: 8. The CDR3 sequence is 16 residues long. Germline V lookup: CDR1 SGHDN, CDR2 FVKESK. CDR3 nucleotide sequence: TGTGCCAGCAGCCAGTGGGTTAGCGGGGATTACAATGAGCAGTTCTTC. This encodes CASSQWVSGDYNEQFF. Based on the CDR3 plus reference TRBV14 and TRBJ2-1, the full variable domain is EAGVTQFPSHSVIEKGQTVTLRCDPISGHDNLYWYRRVMGKEIKFLLHFVKESKQDESGMPNNRFLAERTGGTYSTLKVQPAELEDSGVYFCASSQWVSGDYNEQFFGPGTRLTVL.

V is TRBV6-1 and J is TRBJ2-7; TRBD2 aligns across 9 bases. The CDR3 has 14 amino acids. Looked up from germline, CDR1 is MNHNS and CDR2 is SASEGT. The J segment lost 4 bases and the V segment lost 2 bases, leaving 3 bases of the junction unmatched. This CDR3 is CASSERRGGYEQYF. The DNA for the CDR3 is TGTGCCAGCAGTGAAAGGCGGGGGGGGTACGAGCAGTACTTC.

The chain carries TRBV2 and TRBJ2-5; perhaps TRBD2 as D (5 bases). V lost 3 bases, J lost 11 bases, and 10 bases lay in between. The CDR3 loop spans 11 amino acids. Germline lookup yields CDR1 SNHLY and CDR2 FYNNEI. The chain's CDR3 is CASSDEGAQYF. The CDR3 bases are TGTGCCAGCAGTGACGAGGGAGCGCAGTACTTC.

The gene calls are TRBV7-9 and TRBJ2-7; 9 nucleotides line up with TRBD1. CDR3 length equals 15 residues. Losses at the gene ends were 3 bases for V and 0 bases for J; bases not matched to a gene: 3. Germline assignment: CDR1 SEHNR and CDR2 FQNEAQ (reference sequence). DNA of the CDR3: TGTGCCAGCAGCTTCTGGGACAGGGCCTCCTACGAGCAGTACTTC. Residues: CASSFWDRASYEQYF.

The V call is TRBV5-8, the J call TRBJ1-2, with a possible D match to TRBD1 (5 bases). Germline V gives CDR1 SGHTS, CDR2 YDEGEE. This CDR3 spans 13 amino acids. V lost 3 bases to trimming and J lost 6 bases, with 12 bases between them. The CDR3 DNA reads TGTGCCAGCAGCTCGGACGAGGGGCATGGCTACACCTTC. It encodes CASSSDEGHGYTF.

The chain uses TRBV6-1 and TRBJ2-3, with 7 bases fitting TRBD1. Looked up from germline, CDR1 is MNHNS and CDR2 is SASEGT. The CDR3 totals 15 residues. Germline trimming cut 6 bases from V and 1 base from J; bases unmatched to any gene: 7. CDR3 protein: CASRGRGLGTDTQYF. The CDR3 bases are TGTGCCAGCAGAGGCAGGGGGTTGGGCACAGATACGCAGTATTTT.

This clone was detected once. The gene calls are TRBV27 and TRBJ2-7; 9 bases are shared with TRBD2. Germline CDR1 and CDR2: MNHEY and SMNVEV (reference sequence). V was pared by 3 bases and J by 4 bases, with 7 bases of the junction left unmatched. This CDR3 is built from 15 residues. Here the CDR3 reads CASSFRGGRGYEQYF. The DNA of the CDR3 is TGTGCCAGCAGTTTTAGGGGCGGGAGGGGGTACGAGCAGTACTTC.

The count of this clone is one. CDR3 in DNA: TGTGCCAGCAGCTTAGGGATAGCCCGTACCTACAATGAGCAGTTCTTC. Translated, it gives CASSLGIARTYNEQFF. The V call is TRBV7-2, the J call TRBJ2-1; D unclear. V dropped 1 base and J dropped 2 bases, with 12 bases sitting between them. Germline V CDR1 and CDR2: SGHTA, FQGNSA. CDR3 length: 16 amino acids.

The rearrangement uses TRBV29-1 and TRBJ2-1, with 7 bases identical to TRBD1. The length of the CDR3 is 14 residues. The trim removed 7 bases at V and 4 bases at J, leaving 10 bases unmatched. Germline V gene lookup returns CDR1 SQVTM and CDR2 ANQGSEA. The CDR3 DNA reads as TGCAGCGGGGTAGGGCAGGGGGATTACAATGAGCAGTTCTTC. Translating it yields CSGVGQGDYNEQFF.

V and J are TRBV28 and TRBJ2-1; 9 bases agree with TRBD2. V gave up 4 bases and J gave up 3 bases; unmatched junction bases: 1. The CDR3 sequence is 14 residues long. The germline CDR1 and CDR2 sequences are MDHEN and SYDVKM. The CDR3 spells CASSSLAGYNEQFF. CDR3 sequence (DNA): TGTGCCAGCAGTTCACTAGCGGGCTACAATGAGCAGTTCTTC. The variable domain in full, with the rest retrieved from reference TRBV28 and TRBJ2-1, is DVKVTQSSRYLVKRTGEKVFLECVQDMDHENMFWYRQDPGLGLRLIYFSYDVKMKEKGDIPEGYSVSREKKERFSLILESASTNQTSMYLCASSSLAGYNEQFFGPGTRLTVL.

The rearrangement links TRBV4-2 to TRBJ1-1; D may be TRBD1 (5 bases). V lost 3 bases, J lost 0 bases, and 8 bases lay in between. The V gene's germline CDR1 is LGHNA and CDR2 YNFKEQ. The CDR3 length is 14 residues. The DNA of the CDR3 is TGTGCCAGCAGCCAGTCAGGGTTGAACACTGAAGCTTTCTTT. It encodes CASSQSGLNTEAFF.

This chain uses TRBV29-1 with TRBJ2-7, with 9 bases matching TRBD2. The V gene's germline CDR1 is SQVTM and CDR2 ANQGSEA. The V and J ends lost 5 bases and 4 bases, in that order; junction bases with no gene match: 15. The CDR3 has 16 amino acids. The CDR3: CSVTPGGTSNFYEQYF. CDR3 DNA sequence: TGCAGCGTTACACCTGGCGGGACTAGCAACTTTTACGAGCAGTACTTC.

This chain links TRBV29-1 with TRBJ2-7; 7 positions agree with TRBD1. V dropped 2 bases and J dropped 5; count of bases not matched to a gene: 6. CDR3 size: 13 residues. Germline V gene lookup returns CDR1 SQVTM and CDR2 ANQGSEA. The CDR3 loop is CSVELAGGDEQYF. CDR3 DNA: TGCAGCGTTGAATTGGCAGGGGGTGACGAGCAGTACTTC.

The chain carries TRBV5-1 and TRBJ2-2, with D possibly being TRBD2 (6 bases). Germline V lookup: CDR1 SGHRS, CDR2 YFSETQ. The length of the CDR3 is 15 residues. V was pared by 2 bases and J by 1 base, with 9 bases between. CDR3 bases: TGCGCCAGCAGCTTAGGGACTCAGAACACCGGGGAGCTGTTTTTT. It specifies CASSLGTQNTGELFF.

The J gene is TRBJ2-3, the V gene TRBV27; the D gene is possibly TRBD2 (6 bases). The CDR3 covers 17 residues. The germline V and J ends were trimmed by 6 bases and 1 base, with 20 bases remaining between them. Germline lookup yields CDR1 MNHEY and CDR2 SMNVEV (reference sequence). CDR3 amino acids: CASRTLLAAVRTDTQYF. For the CDR3, the DNA is TGTGCCAGCAGAACCTTATTAGCGGCTGTTCGCACAGATACGCAGTATTTT.

As to this clone: This CDR3 is also generated by other DNA sequences in the sample. The chain has TRBV5-1 and TRBJ2-1; no reliable D call. CDR1 is SGHRS and CDR2 is YFSETQ in the germline V gene. The ends were cut back, 4 bases at V and 5 bases at J, with 10 bases in the middle. This CDR3 has 13 residues. The CDR3 is CASSPVGNNEQFF. Here the CDR3 DNA reads TGCGCCAGCAGCCCCGTAGGAAACAATGAGCAGTTCTTC.

The CDR3 is CASSASGGTDTQYF. The CDR3 DNA is TGTGCCAGCAGCGCGTCCGGGGGCACAGATACGCAGTATTTT. This chain uses TRBV5-4 with TRBJ2-3; a possible D gene is TRBD2 (5 bases). Trimming removed 4 bases at V and 1 base at J, with 10 bases between. Germline CDR1 reads SGHNT; CDR2 reads YYREEE (reference sequence). This CDR3 comprises 14 residues. Together with reference TRBV5-4 and TRBJ2-3, the CDR3 gives the full variable domain: ETGVTQSPTHLIKTRGQQVTLRCSSQSGHNTVSWYQQALGQGPQFIFQYYREEENGRGNFPPRFSGLQFPNYSSELNVNALELDDSALYLCASSASGGTDTQYFGPGTRLTVL.